A selection of T cell receptor beta chains follows, all from one sample in a study of T-cell reconstitution after alpha-beta-depleted transplantation in children. MiXCR, run by TCRdb on the PCR reads, gives a single entry per CDR3 protein. The sample consists of approximately 240,000 distinct CDR3 sequences, about 11% of them appearing once. The input for sequencing was PBMCs, taken before TCRalphabeta/CD19-depleted stem cell transplant. These receptors originate from a child younger than two with acute myeloid leukemia, due to receive a stem cell transplant. CDR3s include the opening cysteine and the closing phenylalanine or tryptophan. The order of the fields is clone size, D gene, V gene, J gene, CDR3 protein, CDR3 DNA. The D gene is left open where the match is weak. A clone size is listed for some rows: how often the clone was seen (once, few, many), or a class if it is expanded.

many	NA	TRBV20-1	TRBJ2-7	CSASRQIPIYEQYF	TGCAGTGCCTCACGACAGATCCCGATCTACGAGCAGTACTTC
NA	NA	TRBV15	TRBJ1-5	CATSTRGGGQPQHF	TGTGCCACCAGCACGAGGGGGGGGGGTCAGCCCCAGCATTTT
many	TRBD1	TRBV7-8	TRBJ1-2	CASSFEQGDGYTF	TGTGCCAGCAGCTTCGAACAGGGGGATGGCTACACCTTC
many	NA	TRBV24-1	TRBJ2-3	CATSGGSTDTQYF	TGTGCCACCAGTGGCGGGAGCACAGATACGCAGTATTTT
NA	TRBD2	TRBV7-8	TRBJ2-3	CASSFTTSGSFDTQYF	TGTGCCAGCAGCTTCACGACTAGCGGGAGCTTTGATACGCAGTATTTT
many	NA	TRBV6-5	TRBJ2-1	CASSSGGTGYNEQFF	TGTGCCAGCAGCTCGGGGGGGACAGGGTACAATGAGCAGTTCTTC
few	NA	TRBV30	TRBJ1-5	CAWSEQGRQPQHF	TGTGCCTGGAGTGAACAGGGACGGCAGCCCCAGCATTTT
many	TRBD2	TRBV10-3	TRBJ2-1	CAISYSGGSYNEQFF	TGTGCCATCAGCTATAGCGGGGGCTCCTACAATGAGCAGTTCTTC
many	NA	TRBV15	TRBJ1-1	CATAAGLNTEAFF	TGTGCCACCGCGGCGGGGTTGAACACTGAAGCTTTCTTT
many	NA	TRBV12-3/TRBV12-4	TRBJ2-3	CASSFRDSTDTQYF	TGTGCCAGCAGTTTCCGGGACTCCACAGATACGCAGTATTTT
few	NA	TRBV20-1	TRBJ2-7	CSAREADSPSEQYF	TGCAGTGCTAGAGAGGCGGATAGCCCTTCCGAGCAGTACTTC
many	NA	TRBV5-1	TRBJ2-3	CASSLEPTTDTQYF	TGCGCCAGCAGCCTAGAGCCCACCACAGATACGCAGTATTTT
NA	NA	TRBV24-1	TRBJ2-2	CATSDRSRNTGELFF	TGTGCCACCAGCGACAGGTCACGCAACACCGGGGAGCTGTTTTTT
few	NA	TRBV20-1	TRBJ2-1	CSARVGKASYNEQFF	TGCAGTGCTAGAGTGGGAAAGGCATCCTACAATGAGCAGTTCTTC
many	NA	TRBV6-5	TRBJ1-6	CASSSKLPRNSNSPLHF	TGTGCCAGCAGTTCTAAACTTCCGCGGAATTCAAATTCACCCCTCCACTTT
many	NA	TRBV28	TRBJ1-2	CASSFRDHGYTF	TGTGCCAGCAGTTTCCGTGACCACGGCTACACCTTC
NA	TRBD2	TRBV3-1	TRBJ2-3	CALSLEGGVLAGTTDTQYF	TGTGCCCTCAGTTTAGAGGGTGGGGTCCTAGCGGGAACCACAGATACGCAGTATTTT
NA	TRBD1	TRBV9	TRBJ1-1	CPSSPGGTEAFF	TGTCCCAGCAGCCCAGGGGGCACTGAAGCTTTCTTT
many	TRBD1	TRBV11-2	TRBJ2-7	CASGGRTGSLYEQYF	TGTGCCAGCGGAGGACGGACAGGGAGCCTCTACGAGCAGTACTTC
many	TRBD2	TRBV29-1	TRBJ2-1	CSVWAGGPGNEQFF	TGCAGCGTTTGGGCGGGAGGGCCTGGGAATGAGCAGTTCTTC